A selection of T cell receptor beta chains follows, all from one sample in a study of human T cells and chemical hapten exposure. TCRdb redid the calling of the RACE reads with MiXCR, one entry per CDR3 protein. The sample includes approximately 370,000 distinct CDR3 sequences, 5% to 6.5% of them seen just once. The specimen comprised whole blood, sampled in connection with sensitization to the hapten diphenylcyclopropenone (DPC). All receptors derive from a woman aged 18-29 years with alopecia areata. Some clones in this sample may be carry-over from other donors' samples. CDR3s include the opening cysteine and the closing phenylalanine or tryptophan. Fields, in order: D gene, J gene, clone size, V gene, CDR3 DNA, CDR3 protein. A D gene is named only where the DNA matches it firmly. Some rows have no size entry. The others give once, few or many, or a class for an expanded clone.

d_gene: -
j_gene: TRBJ1-1
abundance: -
v_gene: TRBV6-1
CDR3nt: TGTGCCGGTGCCTTGACAGCTAACACTGAAGCTTTCTTT
CDR3aa: CAGALTANTEAFF

d_gene: -
j_gene: TRBJ2-3
abundance: many
v_gene: TRBV5-6
CDR3nt: TGTGCCAGCAGCACCGAATGGGCCACAGATACGCAGTATTTT
CDR3aa: CASSTEWATDTQYF

d_gene: -
j_gene: TRBJ2-3
abundance: many
v_gene: TRBV6-5
CDR3nt: TGTGCCAGCAGTTACGTGGCGGGTAACACAGATACGCAGTATTTT
CDR3aa: CASSYVAGNTDTQYF

d_gene: -
j_gene: TRBJ1-3
abundance: many
v_gene: TRBV7-2
CDR3nt: TGTGCCAGCAGCCCGGCCACTGGAAACACCATATATTTT
CDR3aa: CASSPATGNTIYF

d_gene: -
j_gene: TRBJ2-5
abundance: many
v_gene: TRBV6-6
CDR3nt: TGTGCCAGCGGCGACTCGAGGGAGACCCAGTACTTC
CDR3aa: CASGDSRETQYF

d_gene: TRBD1
j_gene: TRBJ2-2
abundance: few
v_gene: TRBV27
CDR3nt: TGTGCCAGCAGTTCCCGAAGAAGACAGGGTATTTTATCCGGGGAGCTGTTTTTT
CDR3aa: CASSSRRRQGILSGELFF

d_gene: -
j_gene: TRBJ2-1
abundance: many
v_gene: TRBV12-3/TRBV12-4
CDR3nt: TGTGCCAGCAGCCTGGACTGGATCAATGAGCAGTTCTTC
CDR3aa: CASSLDWINEQFF

d_gene: TRBD2
j_gene: TRBJ2-1
abundance: few
v_gene: TRBV7-3
CDR3nt: TGTGCCAGCAGCCCTAGCGGGGAGGGCGCCGATGAGCAGTTCTTC
CDR3aa: CASSPSGEGADEQFF

d_gene: -
j_gene: TRBJ1-1
abundance: many
v_gene: TRBV2
CDR3nt: TGTGCCAGCAGTGAAGTGAGACAGGCCATCGACCCTGAAGCTTTCTTT
CDR3aa: CASSEVRQAIDPEAFF

d_gene: -
j_gene: TRBJ2-1
abundance: many
v_gene: TRBV28
CDR3nt: TGTGCACAAAAACGAGGAAGGTCAAGTTTAGTACGGGACAATGAGCAGTTCTTC
CDR3aa: CAQKRGRSSLVRDNEQFF

d_gene: -
j_gene: TRBJ2-4
abundance: few
v_gene: TRBV6-6
CDR3nt: TGTGCCAGCCACACGGGCGGATTGAACATTCAGTACTTC
CDR3aa: CASHTGGLNIQYF

d_gene: -
j_gene: TRBJ2-5
abundance: few
v_gene: TRBV6-2/TRBV6-3
CDR3nt: TGTGCCAGCACCGATACATTAGGAGGGCAAGAGACCCAGTACTTC
CDR3aa: CASTDTLGGQETQYF

d_gene: -
j_gene: TRBJ1-6
abundance: -
v_gene: TRBV5-6
CDR3nt: TGTGCCAGCAGCTCAGCGGGAAGCCGGGCGTCATCCCTCCACTTT
CDR3aa: CASSSAGSRASSLHF

d_gene: -
j_gene: TRBJ2-6
abundance: many
v_gene: TRBV5-4
CDR3nt: TGTGCCAGCAGCTCCTTAGACTCTGGGGCCAACGTCCTGACTTTC
CDR3aa: CASSSLDSGANVLTF

d_gene: -
j_gene: TRBJ1-1
abundance: many
v_gene: TRBV27
CDR3nt: TGTGCCAGCAACCAGGGAGTTGGTACTGAAGCTTTCTTT
CDR3aa: CASNQGVGTEAFF

d_gene: -
j_gene: TRBJ1-1
abundance: many
v_gene: TRBV18
CDR3nt: TGTGCCAGCTCACCAGGAGGCGGATCGAACACTGAAGCTTTCTTT
CDR3aa: CASSPGGGSNTEAFF

d_gene: -
j_gene: TRBJ2-7
abundance: few
v_gene: TRBV20-1
CDR3nt: TGCAGTGCTAGGGCTAGTCGGGGGTTGGAGCAGTACTTC
CDR3aa: CSARASRGLEQYF

d_gene: -
j_gene: TRBJ2-1
abundance: many
v_gene: TRBV5-1
CDR3nt: TGCGCCAGCAGCTCGAAGGGGTCCTACAATGAGCAGTTCTTC
CDR3aa: CASSSKGSYNEQFF

d_gene: -
j_gene: TRBJ2-7
abundance: -
v_gene: TRBV10-3
CDR3nt: TGTGCCATCAGTGAGTTCGGTAGAGGGGGCGAGCAGTACTTC
CDR3aa: CAISEFGRGGEQYF

d_gene: TRBD1
j_gene: TRBJ1-4
abundance: -
v_gene: TRBV7-9
CDR3nt: TGTGCCAGCGGCTCCCAGTTGAGGACAGGGGGGGAAAAACTGTTTTTT
CDR3aa: CASGSQLRTGGEKLFF

d_gene: -
j_gene: TRBJ1-2
abundance: many
v_gene: TRBV7-2
CDR3nt: TGTGCCAGCAGCTTTACAGGAGACTATGGCTACACCTTC
CDR3aa: CASSFTGDYGYTF

d_gene: -
j_gene: TRBJ2-1
abundance: -
v_gene: TRBV12-3/TRBV12-4
CDR3nt: TGTGCCAGCAGTTTAAGGGACTCGACCGAGTTCTTC
CDR3aa: CASSLRDSTEFF

d_gene: TRBD2
j_gene: TRBJ2-3
abundance: few
v_gene: TRBV29-1
CDR3nt: TGCAGCGTTGGTACAGCGGGGGGGCCTTTAGATACGCAGTATTTT
CDR3aa: CSVGTAGGPLDTQYF

d_gene: -
j_gene: TRBJ1-2
abundance: few
v_gene: TRBV9
CDR3nt: TGTGCCAGCAGCGCAAATCAGCTTAACTATGGCTACACCTTC
CDR3aa: CASSANQLNYGYTF

d_gene: TRBD2
j_gene: TRBJ2-7
abundance: few
v_gene: TRBV6-5
CDR3nt: TGTGCCAGCAGTTATAAGTTTAGCGGGGGGGCCTACGAGCAGTACTTC
CDR3aa: CASSYKFSGGAYEQYF

d_gene: TRBD2
j_gene: TRBJ2-2
abundance: many
v_gene: TRBV10-3
CDR3nt: TGTGCCATCAGTAGGACTAGCGGGGGGACGAACACCGGGGAGCTGTTTTTT
CDR3aa: CAISRTSGGTNTGELFF

d_gene: -
j_gene: TRBJ2-2
abundance: few
v_gene: TRBV14
CDR3nt: TGTGCCAGCAGCCGAGTGACCGGCCGGGGGGAGCTGTTTTTT
CDR3aa: CASSRVTGRGELFF

d_gene: -
j_gene: TRBJ1-4
abundance: -
v_gene: TRBV4-1
CDR3nt: TGCGCCAGCAGCCTCTTGGTTGGGGGAGTGTCGGAAAAACTGTTTTTT
CDR3aa: CASSLLVGGVSEKLFF

d_gene: -
j_gene: TRBJ1-1
abundance: many
v_gene: TRBV2
CDR3nt: TGTGCCAGCAGTGAAGCACAGAACACTGAAGCTTTCTTT
CDR3aa: CASSEAQNTEAFF

d_gene: -
j_gene: TRBJ1-1
abundance: many
v_gene: TRBV28
CDR3nt: TGTGCCAGCAACAAAGGGGATTCCACTGAAGCTTTCTTT
CDR3aa: CASNKGDSTEAFF

d_gene: -
j_gene: TRBJ2-3
abundance: few
v_gene: TRBV7-7
CDR3nt: TGTGCTAGCAGCCGCGTCGGGGGCACAGATACGCAGTATTTT
CDR3aa: CASSRVGGTDTQYF

d_gene: -
j_gene: TRBJ1-1
abundance: many
v_gene: TRBV5-6
CDR3nt: TGTGCCAGCAGCTGGGCGAGTCTCGGGGGCAAAGCTTTCTTT
CDR3aa: CASSWASLGGKAFF

d_gene: -
j_gene: TRBJ2-3
abundance: few
v_gene: TRBV12-3/TRBV12-4
CDR3nt: TGTGCCAGCCGGCCGGGGGGCAGTACGACAGATACGCAGTATTTT
CDR3aa: CASRPGGSTTDTQYF

d_gene: -
j_gene: TRBJ1-1
abundance: many
v_gene: TRBV21-1
CDR3nt: TGTGCCAGCCTCACCAGGACGCCGAACACTGAAGCTTTCTTT
CDR3aa: CASLTRTPNTEAFF

d_gene: TRBD2
j_gene: TRBJ2-3
abundance: -
v_gene: TRBV10-3
CDR3nt: TGTGCCATCAGTGAGCCCATTCCGACTAGCGGGGGGGCCTTAGATACGCAGTATTTT
CDR3aa: CAISEPIPTSGGALDTQYF

d_gene: TRBD1
j_gene: TRBJ1-5
abundance: few
v_gene: TRBV6-2/TRBV6-3
CDR3nt: TGTGCCAGCAGTTCACGTCAACTGACAGGGGGGGGTCAGCCCCAGCATTTT
CDR3aa: CASSSRQLTGGGQPQHF

d_gene: -
j_gene: TRBJ2-3
abundance: -
v_gene: TRBV11-2
CDR3nt: TGTGCCAGCAGCTTACTATTCAGGGGTAGCACAGATACGCAGTATTTT
CDR3aa: CASSLLFRGSTDTQYF

d_gene: TRBD2
j_gene: TRBJ2-5
abundance: few
v_gene: TRBV27
CDR3nt: TGTGCCAGCAGTTTCGGCGGGGGGGGCCGATTTTTTAAGACCCAGTACTTC
CDR3aa: CASSFGGGGRFFKTQYF

d_gene: -
j_gene: TRBJ1-2
abundance: -
v_gene: TRBV18
CDR3nt: TGTGCCAGCTCACCACCACTACCATCGGGGGGCTACACCTTC
CDR3aa: CASSPPLPSGGYTF

d_gene: -
j_gene: TRBJ2-3
abundance: -
v_gene: TRBV29-1
CDR3nt: TGCAGCGTTGAAGCCCGCCTAGGGGCAGATACGCAGTATTTT
CDR3aa: CSVEARLGADTQYF

d_gene: TRBD1
j_gene: TRBJ2-1
abundance: few
v_gene: TRBV29-1
CDR3nt: TGCAGCACCGGGACAGGGGAGAGTGAGCAGTTCTTC
CDR3aa: CSTGTGESEQFF

d_gene: -
j_gene: TRBJ1-6
abundance: many
v_gene: TRBV7-8
CDR3nt: TGTGCCAGCAGCTTAGATGTTCCTTCACCCCTCCACTTT
CDR3aa: CASSLDVPSPLHF

d_gene: TRBD1
j_gene: TRBJ2-4
abundance: -
v_gene: TRBV6-2/TRBV6-3
CDR3nt: TGTGCCAGCAGAGACAGGGGATCCAAAAACATTCAGTACTTC
CDR3aa: CASRDRGSKNIQYF

d_gene: TRBD1
j_gene: TRBJ2-3
abundance: -
v_gene: TRBV20-1
CDR3nt: TGCAGTGCAAGGGGACAGGGGGTTGCAGATACGCAGTATTTT
CDR3aa: CSARGQGVADTQYF

d_gene: TRBD2
j_gene: TRBJ2-1
abundance: many
v_gene: TRBV5-1
CDR3nt: TGCGCCAGCAGCTTGGCACTAGCGGGGGGGCGGCATGAGCAGTTCTTC
CDR3aa: CASSLALAGGRHEQFF

d_gene: TRBD1
j_gene: TRBJ1-6
abundance: -
v_gene: TRBV3-1
CDR3nt: TGTGCCAGCAGCCAAGGGACAGGGCGTAATTCACCCCTCCACTTT
CDR3aa: CASSQGTGRNSPLHF

d_gene: -
j_gene: TRBJ1-5
abundance: many
v_gene: TRBV7-2
CDR3nt: TGTGCCAGCAGCTCCGGTGGTGTCAATCAGCCCCAGCATTTT
CDR3aa: CASSSGGVNQPQHF

d_gene: TRBD1
j_gene: TRBJ2-5
abundance: few
v_gene: TRBV19
CDR3nt: TGTGCCAGTAGTCCGGGACAGGGATTCCAAGAGACCCAGTACTTC
CDR3aa: CASSPGQGFQETQYF

d_gene: TRBD1
j_gene: TRBJ2-1
abundance: few
v_gene: TRBV3-1
CDR3nt: TGTGCCAGCAGCCTCACCGGACAGGGTAATGAGCAGTTCTTC
CDR3aa: CASSLTGQGNEQFF

d_gene: -
j_gene: TRBJ2-6
abundance: many
v_gene: TRBV28
CDR3nt: TGTGCCAGCAGCGGGGGGCCACCATCTGGGGCCAACGTCCTGACTTTC
CDR3aa: CASSGGPPSGANVLTF

d_gene: -
j_gene: TRBJ2-7
abundance: many
v_gene: TRBV7-8
CDR3nt: TGTGCCAGCAGCACCAGGGACAAGACCTACGAGCAGTACTTC
CDR3aa: CASSTRDKTYEQYF

d_gene: TRBD2
j_gene: TRBJ2-3
abundance: many
v_gene: TRBV12-3/TRBV12-4
CDR3nt: TGTGCCAGCAGCCCTCTACTAGCGGGGGACGATACGCAGTATTTT
CDR3aa: CASSPLLAGDDTQYF

d_gene: TRBD2
j_gene: TRBJ2-3
abundance: few
v_gene: TRBV5-6
CDR3nt: TGTGCCAGCAGTTCGGGACTACTCCTTCGCACAGATACGCAGTATTTT
CDR3aa: CASSSGLLLRTDTQYF

d_gene: -
j_gene: TRBJ2-1
abundance: many
v_gene: TRBV6-2/TRBV6-3
CDR3nt: TGTGCCAGCAGTTCGATAGACCACAGCAATGAGCAGTTCTTC
CDR3aa: CASSSIDHSNEQFF

d_gene: -
j_gene: TRBJ1-5
abundance: many
v_gene: TRBV29-1
CDR3nt: TGCAGCGTTTTGACAGGAGGCAGCAATCAGCCCCAGCATTTT
CDR3aa: CSVLTGGSNQPQHF

d_gene: TRBD1
j_gene: TRBJ2-4
abundance: many
v_gene: TRBV24-1
CDR3nt: TGTGCCACCAGTCCCGGGACAGGGACGGACATTCAGTACTTC
CDR3aa: CATSPGTGTDIQYF

d_gene: -
j_gene: TRBJ2-1
abundance: many
v_gene: TRBV6-6
CDR3nt: TGTGCCAGCAGGTCCACCATGGGGGCCGTCAATGAGCAGTTCTTC
CDR3aa: CASRSTMGAVNEQFF